Following are 32 T cell receptor beta chains from one sample sequenced in a study of T cells in Graves' hyperthyroidism and ophthalmopathy. TCR beta CDR3 regions were amplified from RNA transcripts. The TCR CDR3 first-round RT-PCR relied on the HTBI primer set. TCRdb called the multiplex PCR reads again in MiXCR, with one record for every CDR3 protein. The table lists 190,000 or so distinct CDR3 sequences, around 18% of them singletons. Sequenced: blood. The receptor set was obtained from a man between 35 and 55 years old with Graves' hyperthyroidism.

This clonotype was seen ten or more times. The chain carries TRBV7-2 and TRBJ1-1, with TRBD1 matching over 7 bases. V shed 4 bases and J 1 base; nucleotides not matched to a gene: 9. This CDR3 is 16 amino acids long. Germline V gene sequence: CDR1 SGHTA, CDR2 FQGNSA. The CDR3 nucleotides read TGTGCCAGCAGCTCCGACAGGGAGTCTTCGAACACTGAAGCTTTCTTT. Its translation is CASSSDRESSNTEAFF.

This clonotype appeared many times. The chain combines TRBV7-9 with TRBJ2-3; tentative D call: TRBD2 (7 bases). Germline lookup yields CDR1 SEHNR and CDR2 FQNEAQ (reference sequence). V was shortened by 5 bases and J by 4 bases, with 16 bases between the two germline ends. CDR3 length: 15 residues. CDR3 sequence reads: CASSPGGGGSDTQYF. The CDR3 bases are TGTGCCAGCAGCCCTGGGGGAGGGGGATCAGATACGCAGTATTTT.

This clonotype was seen just once. This chain uses TRBV12-3 or TRBV12-4 with TRBJ1-2, with 8 positions matching TRBD1. CDR3 length equals 14 residues. V lost 6 bases, J lost 4 bases, and 7 bases stayed unmatched. The CDR3 loop is CASRGTGVSYGYTF. The CDR3 bases are TGTGCCAGCAGGGGGACAGGTGTCTCCTATGGCTACACCTTC.

A note on this clonotype: The junction and the germline gene differ at one end; a read error may be behind it. The J gene is TRBJ2-5, the V gene TRBV12-3 or TRBV12-4, with 9 bases lining up with TRBD2. The CDR3 sequence is 12 residues long. CDR3 amino acids: CASSSLGLAIHF. The CDR3 DNA is TGTGCCAGCAGTTCACTCGGACTAGCGATTCACTTC.

This rearrangement joins TRBV11-1 to TRBJ2-5; D remains unclear. V was pared by 1 base and J by 5 bases, with 8 bases between. The CDR3 is 13 amino acids. CDR1 SGHAT and CDR2 FQDESV come from the germline V gene (reference sequence). The CDR3 reads CASSLVRVETQYF. CDR3 DNA: TGTGCCAGCAGCTTAGTTCGGGTTGAGACCCAGTACTTC.

This clonotype was counted many times. The V call is TRBV18, the J call TRBJ1-1, with a tentative D call TRBD1 (6 bases). The CDR3 has 13 amino acids. The V gene lost 4 bases and the J gene lost 6 bases, with 12 bases spanning the gap. Germline loops: CDR1 KGHSH, CDR2 LQKENI. CDR3 amino acids: CASSREGGSEAFF. For the CDR3, the DNA is TGTGCCAGCTCACGAGAGGGGGGGTCTGAAGCTTTCTTT. Combining the CDR3 with reference TRBV18 and TRBJ1-1 gives the whole variable domain NAGVMQNPRHLVRRRGQEARLRCSPMKGHSHVYWYRQLPEEGLKFMVYLQKENIIDESGMPKERFSAEFPKEGPSILRIQQVVRGDSAAYFCASSREGGSEAFFGQGTRLTVV.

The chain joins TRBV19 to TRBJ2-2; 13 positions agree with TRBD2. V was clipped by 7 bases and J by 5 bases; unmatched bases: 7. CDR3 size: 16 residues. CDR1 LNHDA and CDR2 SQIVND come from the germline V gene (reference sequence). The CDR3 DNA sequence: TGTGCCAGTAAAACTAGCGGGGGGGCCGATACCGGGGAGCTGTTTTTT. This gives the protein CASKTSGGADTGELFF.

This clonotype was seen only a few times. The chain carries TRBV2 and TRBJ1-1; 8 positions match TRBD1. The CDR3 extends over 14 amino acids. Trimming took 8 bases from V and 0 from J; bases not matched to a gene: 5. Germline V gene sequence: CDR1 SNHLY, CDR2 FYNNEI. Written as DNA, the CDR3 is TGTGCCAGCCAGGGGGCTTGGATGAACACTGAAGCTTTCTTT. It codes for CASQGAWMNTEAFF. The variable domain in full, with the rest retrieved from reference TRBV2 and TRBJ1-1, is EPEVTQTPSHQVTQMGQEVILRCVPISNHLYFYWYRQILGQKVEFLVSFYNNEISEKSEIFDDQFSVERPDGSNFTLKIRSTKLEDSAMYFCASQGAWMNTEAFFGQGTRLTVV.

The chain employs TRBV19 and TRBJ2-7; D gene uncertain. The germline V gene encodes CDR1 LNHDA and CDR2 SQIVND (reference sequence). V was cut by 5 bases and J by 0 bases, with 11 bases left in between. CDR3 length equals 14 residues. The CDR3 sequence: CASSEQASSYEQYF. In DNA, the CDR3 is TGTGCCAGTAGTGAGCAGGCGAGCTCCTACGAGCAGTACTTC.

This clonotype was counted only a few times. The CDR3, as DNA: TGCGCCAGCAGCCAAGATAGGACAGCTTTTAATGAAAAACTGTTTTTT. Residues: CASSQDRTAFNEKLFF. The rearrangement links TRBV4-3 to TRBJ1-4; D may be TRBD1 (6 bases). CDR3 length: 16 amino acids. The V gene lost 0 bases and the J gene lost 4 bases, with 12 bases spanning the gap. The V gene's germline CDR1 is LGHNA and CDR2 YSLEER.

This clonotype was seen ten or more times. This sequence joins TRBV7-2 and TRBJ2-7, with TRBD2 matching over 13 bases. CDR3 length: 16 residues. Germline loops: CDR1 SGHTA, CDR2 FQGNSA. V lost 3 bases, J lost 0 bases, and 2 bases stayed unmatched. In DNA form, the CDR3 reads TGTGCCAGCAGCTTCTGGACTAGCGGGGGCTCCTACGAGCAGTACTTC. This sequence encodes CASSFWTSGGSYEQYF.

Many counts were recorded for this clonotype. The chain uses TRBV7-9 and TRBJ2-7, with a tentative D call TRBD2 (6 bases). Germline-derived CDR1 and CDR2 are SEHNR and FQNEAQ (reference sequence). This CDR3 is 12 amino acids long. V was cut by 1 base and J by 11 bases, with 12 bases left in between. The CDR3: CASSLDDREKYF. The CDR3 nucleotides read TGTGCCAGCAGCTTAGATGACCGGGAGAAGTACTTC.

This clonotype was counted ten times or more. This rearrangement joins TRBV27 to TRBJ2-7; 7 bases are a match to TRBD2. The germline gives CDR1 MNHEY, CDR2 SMNVEV (reference sequence). The CDR3 runs to 15 residues. V was pared by 0 bases and J by 6 bases, with 8 bases of the junction left unmatched. This CDR3 is CASSLSRVWEGEQYF. The CDR3 nucleotides read TGTGCCAGCAGTTTATCGAGGGTTTGGGAGGGCGAGCAGTACTTC.

The chain uses TRBV6-1 and TRBJ2-5; TRBD1 aligns across 7 bases. The CDR3 length is 19 residues. Trimming at V came to 0 bases and at J to 2 bases, leaving 15 bases not matched to a gene. Germline V gene sequence: CDR1 MNHNS, CDR2 SASEGT. CDR3 in DNA: TGTGCCAGCAGTGAAGCGCTTAAAGGTCAGACAGGGTCTCAAGAGACCCAGTACTTC. Translating gives CASSEALKGQTGSQETQYF.

This clonotype was counted many times. This chain joins TRBV2 and TRBJ2-4; the D is unclear. The V gene's germline CDR1 is SNHLY and CDR2 FYNNEI. This CDR3 is built from 21 residues. Trimming shortened V by 2 bases and J by 3 bases, and 29 bases separated the two germline ends. CDR3 in DNA: TGTGCCAGCAGTGAAACTGATCATACAAGGTGGCTCCAACCAAACAAAAACATTCAGTACTTC. This sequence encodes CASSETDHTRWLQPNKNIQYF.

In its sample, this clonotype was seen many times. This chain joins TRBV2 and TRBJ1-2, with a possible D match to TRBD1 (6 bases). The CDR3 has 14 amino acids. Germline CDR1 reads SNHLY; CDR2 reads FYNNEI. V was shortened by 8 bases and J by 2 bases, with 15 bases between the two germline ends. For the CDR3, the DNA is TGTGCCAGCTCGACAGGACGGACCAACTATGGCTACACCTTC. Translated, it gives CASSTGRTNYGYTF.

The sample holds a few counts of this clonotype. The chain is built from TRBV30 and TRBJ2-4, with 7 nucleotides matching TRBD2. The junction had 11 bases not matched to a gene; V was cut back by 2 bases and J by 1 base. There are 17 residues in the CDR3. Germline V gene sequence: CDR1 GTSNPN, CDR2 SVGIG (reference sequence). CDR3 amino acids: CAWSSPWAGEAKNIQYF. The DNA of the CDR3 is TGTGCCTGGAGTTCCCCCTGGGCGGGAGAGGCCAAAAACATTCAGTACTTC. Full variable domain (remainder filled in from reference TRBV30 and TRBJ2-4): SQTIHQWPATLVQPVGSPLSLECTVEGTSNPNLYWYRQAAGRGLQLLFYSVGIGQISSEVPQNLSASRPQDRQFILSSKKLLLSDSGFYLCAWSSPWAGEAKNIQYFGAGTRLSVL.

This clonotype was picked up many times. J is TRBJ1-4 and V is TRBV2, with D possibly matching TRBD1 (6 bases). Per germline, CDR1 SNHLY and CDR2 FYNNEI. CDR3 length equals 13 residues. The DNA for the CDR3 is TGTGCAAGCCTGGGGGGGGGACAAGAAAAACTGTTTTTT. Encoded protein: CASLGGGQEKLFF.

This clonotype was detected ten times or more. This chain connects TRBV5-1 to TRBJ2-7; no clear D. Per the germline V gene, CDR1 is SGHRS and CDR2 is YFSETQ. This CDR3 region has 14 residues. The V gene lost 5 bases and the J gene lost 2 bases, with 14 bases spanning the gap. CDR3 region: CASSLQQIPYEQYF. CDR3 bases: TGCGCCAGCAGTTTACAGCAAATCCCCTACGAGCAGTACTTC.

This clonotype appeared a few times. The genes are TRBV6-2 or TRBV6-3 and TRBJ1-5, with D perhaps matching TRBD1 (5 bases). There are 14 residues in the CDR3. Deletions cut 5 bases from V and 0 bases from J, with 8 bases between. Germline loops: CDR1 MNHEY, CDR2 SVGEGT. DNA for the CDR3: TGTGCCAGCAGTCAGACAGTTAGCAATCAGCCCCAGCATTTT. It yields the protein CASSQTVSNQPQHF.

This chain uses TRBV5-1 with TRBJ2-1, with 13 bases matching TRBD2. Looked up from germline, CDR1 is SGHRS and CDR2 is YFSETQ. CDR3 length: 18 residues. V gave up 1 base and J gave up 4 bases; unmatched junction bases: 8. CDR3 sequence (DNA): TGCGCCAGCAGCTTGACGACTAGCGGGGGGACATTATACAATGAGCAGTTCTTC. Its translation: CASSLTTSGGTLYNEQFF.

J is TRBJ2-5 and V is TRBV6-1, with TRBD2 identical over 11 bases. In germline, CDR1 is MNHNS, CDR2 SASEGT. There are 16 residues in the CDR3. V dropped 6 bases and J dropped 2; count of bases not matched to a gene: 8. CDR3 sequence (DNA): TGTGCCAGCAGGGGTCCTAGCGGGGGGAATCAAGAGACCCAGTACTTC. Amino acids: CASRGPSGGNQETQYF.

This clonotype was counted only a few times. The V call is TRBV4-1, the J call TRBJ2-3; D is unclear. Germline CDR1 MGHRA, CDR2 YSYEKL. The V end was cut by 5 bases, the J end by 2 bases, with 14 bases between. The CDR3 contains 15 residues. CDR3 bases: TGCGCCAGCAGCAACTTATGGTACAACACAGATACGCAGTATTTT. Amino acids: CASSNLWYNTDTQYF.

The V and J genes are TRBV28 and TRBJ1-5; no clear D gene. Trimming left V 6 bases short and J 7 bases short, with 13 bases between. The CDR3 spans 13 residues. CDR1 and CDR2 (germline): MDHEN, SYDVKM. Here the CDR3 DNA reads TGTGCCAGCAGGGCTTTCGTAGACCAGCCCCAGCATTTT. It yields the protein CASRAFVDQPQHF.

The chain is built from TRBV5-1 and TRBJ1-1; TRBD1 might be the D (6 bases). V lost 6 bases and J 4 bases, leaving 16 bases between the germline ends. This CDR3 comprises 14 residues. CDR1 is SGHRS and CDR2 is YFSETQ in the germline V gene. CDR3 sequence: CASTGGLGATEAFF. The CDR3 coding sequence is TGCGCCAGCACGGGGGGACTGGGGGCCACTGAAGCTTTCTTT.

The rearrangement uses TRBV6-2 or TRBV6-3 and TRBJ1-1; 8 nucleotides line up with TRBD1. Germline lookup yields CDR1 MNHEY and CDR2 SVGEGT. J was trimmed by 5 bases and V by 6 bases; bases with no gene match: 8. This CDR3 has 14 residues. CDR3 sequence reads: CASRTTGDGTEAFF. DNA of the CDR3: TGTGCCAGCAGAACGACAGGGGATGGAACTGAAGCTTTCTTT.

In this sample, this clonotype turned up many times. This chain uses TRBV28 with TRBJ1-1; D gene unclear. V lost 2 bases, J lost 5 bases, and 12 bases lay in between. This CDR3 spans 14 amino acids. Germline V gene sequence: CDR1 MDHEN, CDR2 SYDVKM. This CDR3 is CASSLRLDGTEAFF. The CDR3 bases are TGTGCCAGCAGTTTAAGGTTGGACGGGACTGAAGCTTTCTTT.

This clonotype was seen many times. This chain connects TRBV20-1 to TRBJ2-1; tentative D call: TRBD2 (6 bases). The V end was cut by 1 base, the J end by 1 base, with 8 bases between. The CDR3 totals 14 residues. Germline CDR1 and CDR2: DFQATT and SNEGSKA (reference sequence). DNA of the CDR3: TGCAGTGCTAGAGGGGGGGAATCCTACAATGAGCAGTTCTTC. Amino acids: CSARGGESYNEQFF.

This clonotype appeared once. The genes are TRBV5-1 and TRBJ1-2; 9 bases map to TRBD1. Germline V gene sequence: CDR1 SGHRS, CDR2 YFSETQ. The V and J ends lost 4 bases and 8 bases, in that order; junction bases with no gene match: 9. CDR3 length: 14 residues. DNA for the CDR3: TGCGCCAGCAGCATAGGGACAGGGTTGATGGGCTACACCTTC. Translated: CASSIGTGLMGYTF.

This clonotype was counted only a few times. This sequence joins TRBV12-3 or TRBV12-4 and TRBJ1-4, with a possible D match to TRBD1 (5 bases). CDR3 size: 14 residues. Deletions cut 3 bases from V and 5 bases from J, with 10 bases between. The DNA of the CDR3 is TGTGCCAGCAGTTTTGCGTGGGACAATGAAAAACTGTTTTTT. Translated: CASSFAWDNEKLFF.

The chain has TRBV15 and TRBJ2-1; TRBD2 matches 13 bases. The CDR3 sequence is 19 residues long. V gave up 5 bases and J gave up 7 bases; unmatched junction bases: 17. Germline CDR1 and CDR2: LNHNV and YYDKDF (reference sequence). CDR3 sequence (DNA): TGTGCCACCAGCTCACAGGGCTGGGGAACTAGCGGGGGGGCTAATGAGCAGTTCTTC. Encoded protein: CATSSQGWGTSGGANEQFF.

This clonotype came up a few times. The V call is TRBV6-1, the J call TRBJ2-7; 9 positions agree with TRBD1. CDR1 is MNHNS, CDR2 SASEGT, per germline. The CDR3 covers 13 residues. Trimming removed 11 bases from V and 6 bases from J; junction bases left unmatched: 11. The CDR3 nucleotides read TGTGCCTCCGCAGGGACAGGGAAAAGCGAGCAGTACTTC. It yields the protein CASAGTGKSEQYF.